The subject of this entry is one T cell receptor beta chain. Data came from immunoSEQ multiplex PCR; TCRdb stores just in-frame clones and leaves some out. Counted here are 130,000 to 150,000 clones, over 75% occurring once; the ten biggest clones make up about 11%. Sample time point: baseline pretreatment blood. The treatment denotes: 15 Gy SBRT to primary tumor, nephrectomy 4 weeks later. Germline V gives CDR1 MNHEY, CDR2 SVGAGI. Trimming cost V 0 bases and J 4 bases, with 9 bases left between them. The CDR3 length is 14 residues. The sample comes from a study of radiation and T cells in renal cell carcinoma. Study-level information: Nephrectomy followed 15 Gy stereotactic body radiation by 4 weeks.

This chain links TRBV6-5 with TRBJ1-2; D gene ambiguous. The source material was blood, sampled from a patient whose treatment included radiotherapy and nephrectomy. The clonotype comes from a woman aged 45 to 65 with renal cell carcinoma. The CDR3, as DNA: TGTGCCAGCAGTTACTCGCCAGAGGCCTATGGCTACACCTTC. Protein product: CASSYSPEAYGYTF.